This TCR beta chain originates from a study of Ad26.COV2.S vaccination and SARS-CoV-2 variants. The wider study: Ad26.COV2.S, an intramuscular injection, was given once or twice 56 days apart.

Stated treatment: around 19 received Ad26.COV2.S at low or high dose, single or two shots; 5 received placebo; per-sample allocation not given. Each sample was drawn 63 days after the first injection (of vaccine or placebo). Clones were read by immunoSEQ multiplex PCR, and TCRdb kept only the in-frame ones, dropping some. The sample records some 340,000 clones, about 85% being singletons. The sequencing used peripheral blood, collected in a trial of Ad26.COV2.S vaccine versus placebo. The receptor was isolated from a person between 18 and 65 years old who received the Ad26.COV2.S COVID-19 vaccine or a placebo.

Written as DNA, the CDR3 is TGTGCCAGCTCACGAGGGAACACCGGGGAGCTGTTTTTT. Protein: CASSRGNTGELFF. The chain joins TRBV18 to TRBJ2-2; D gene ambiguous. This CDR3 spans 13 amino acids. Trimming took off 4 bases at V and 1 base at J, with 4 bases between the two ends. Germline CDR1 is KGHSH and CDR2 is LQKENI.